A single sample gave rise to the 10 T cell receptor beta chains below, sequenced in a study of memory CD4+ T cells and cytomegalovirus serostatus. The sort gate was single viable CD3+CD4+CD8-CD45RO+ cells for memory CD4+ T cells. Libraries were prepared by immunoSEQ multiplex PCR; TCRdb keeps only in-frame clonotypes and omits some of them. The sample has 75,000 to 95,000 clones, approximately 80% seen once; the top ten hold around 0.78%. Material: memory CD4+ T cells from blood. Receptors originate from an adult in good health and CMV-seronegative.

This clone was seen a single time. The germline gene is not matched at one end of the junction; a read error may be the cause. As DNA, the CDR3 is TGTGCCAGCACCTCGGGGGTCGATGGCAGGGATAGGTTC. Amino acids: CASTSGVDGRDRF. The chain employs TRBV7-2 and TRBJ1-2, with D perhaps matching TRBD1 (5 bases). Germline CDR1 is SGHTA and CDR2 is FQGNSA. This CDR3 contains 13 residues. Based on the CDR3 plus reference TRBV7-2 and TRBJ1-2, the full variable domain is GAGVSQSPSNKVTEKGKDVELRCDPISGHTALYWYRQSLGQGLEFLIYFQGNSAPDKSGLPSDRFSAERTGGSVSTLTIQRTQQEDSAVYLCASTSGVDGRDRFGSGTRLTVV.

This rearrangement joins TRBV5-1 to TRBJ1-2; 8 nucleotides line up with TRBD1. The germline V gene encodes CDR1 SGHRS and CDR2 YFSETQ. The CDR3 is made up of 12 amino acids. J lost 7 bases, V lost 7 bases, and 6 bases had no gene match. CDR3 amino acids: CASYRQGSGYTF. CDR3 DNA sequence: TGCGCCAGCTACCGACAGGGGTCTGGCTACACCTTC. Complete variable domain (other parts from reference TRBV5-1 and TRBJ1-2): KAGVTQTPRYLIKTRGQQVTLSCSPISGHRSVSWYQQTPGQGLQFLFEYFSETQRNKGNFPGRFSGRQFSNSRSEMNVSTLELGDSALYLCASYRQGSGYTFGSGTRLTVV.

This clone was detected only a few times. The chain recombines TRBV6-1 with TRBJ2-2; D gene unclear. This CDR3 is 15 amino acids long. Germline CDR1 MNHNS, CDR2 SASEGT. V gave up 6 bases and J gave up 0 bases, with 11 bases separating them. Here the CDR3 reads CASRLTPTNTGELFF. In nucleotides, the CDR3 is TGTGCCAGCAGACTAACCCCTACGAACACCGGGGAGCTGTTTTTT.

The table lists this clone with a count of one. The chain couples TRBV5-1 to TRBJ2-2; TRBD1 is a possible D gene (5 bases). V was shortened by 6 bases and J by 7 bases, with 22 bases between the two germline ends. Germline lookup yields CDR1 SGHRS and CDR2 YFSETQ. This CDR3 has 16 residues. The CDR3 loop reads CASISTDTYSSGELFF. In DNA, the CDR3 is TGCGCCAGCATCTCCACGGACACCTACTCGAGCGGGGAGCTGTTTTTT.

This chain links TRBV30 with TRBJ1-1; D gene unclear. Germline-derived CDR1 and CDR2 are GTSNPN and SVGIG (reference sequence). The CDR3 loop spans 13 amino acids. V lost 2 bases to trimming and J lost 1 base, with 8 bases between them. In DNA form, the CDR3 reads TGTGCCTGGAGTATCGGCGGGAACACTGAAGCTTTCTTT. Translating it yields CAWSIGGNTEAFF.

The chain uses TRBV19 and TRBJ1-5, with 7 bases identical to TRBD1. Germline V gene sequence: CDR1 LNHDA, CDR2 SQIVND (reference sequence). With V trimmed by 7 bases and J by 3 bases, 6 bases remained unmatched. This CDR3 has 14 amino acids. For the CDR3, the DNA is TGTGCCAGTAACCTGGGACAGAACAATCAGCCCCAGCATTTT. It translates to CASNLGQNNQPQHF.

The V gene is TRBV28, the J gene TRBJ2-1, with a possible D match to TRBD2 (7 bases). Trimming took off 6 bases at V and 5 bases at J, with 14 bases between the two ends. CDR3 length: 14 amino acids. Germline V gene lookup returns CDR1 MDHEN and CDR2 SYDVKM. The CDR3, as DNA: TGTGCCAGCAGCCCCGGCGGGGGCCACAATGAGCAGTTCTTC. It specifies CASSPGGGHNEQFF.

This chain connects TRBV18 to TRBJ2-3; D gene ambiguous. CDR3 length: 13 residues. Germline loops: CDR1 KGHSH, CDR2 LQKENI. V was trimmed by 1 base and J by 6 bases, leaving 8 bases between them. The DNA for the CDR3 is TGTGCCAGCTCACCACGTAACCCGGATACGCAGTATTTT. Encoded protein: CASSPRNPDTQYF.

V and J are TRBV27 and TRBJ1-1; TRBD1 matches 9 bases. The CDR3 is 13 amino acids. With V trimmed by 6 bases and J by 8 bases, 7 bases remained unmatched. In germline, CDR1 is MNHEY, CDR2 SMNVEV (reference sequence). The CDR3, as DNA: TGTGCCAGCAGGTCCGGGACAGGGCACGAAGCTTTCTTT. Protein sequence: CASRSGTGHEAFF.

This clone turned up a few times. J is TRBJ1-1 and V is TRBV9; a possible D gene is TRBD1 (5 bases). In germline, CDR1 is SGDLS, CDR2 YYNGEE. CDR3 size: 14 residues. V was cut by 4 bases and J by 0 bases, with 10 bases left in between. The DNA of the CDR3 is TGTGCCAGCAGCCGGGGGGGTATGAACACTGAAGCTTTCTTT. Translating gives CASSRGGMNTEAFF.